The 14 T cell receptor beta chains reported below all come from one sample, sequenced in a study of OX40 agonist ivuxolimab in advanced cancers. The method was immunoSEQ multiplex PCR; TCRdb's version includes in-frame clones alone and lacks a portion of them. The table shows about 110,000 clones, with roughly 87% occurring only once. The material was CD4+ or CD8+ T cells sorted from blood, obtained in a trial of the OX40 agonist ivuxolimab. All receptors derive from an adult with an advanced solid tumor such as melanoma, head and neck, liver or kidney cancer.

This chain connects TRBV4-3 to TRBJ2-3, with D possibly matching TRBD1 (5 bases). Germline-derived CDR1 and CDR2 are LGHNA and YSLEER. This CDR3 region has 17 residues. Trimming shortened V by 5 bases and J by 0 bases, and 18 bases separated the two germline ends. CDR3 nucleotides: TGCGCCAGCAGCTCAGGGCTAGGCGGATCTAGCACAGATACGCAGTATTTT. This translates into CASSSGLGGSSTDTQYF.

The chain is built from TRBV19 and TRBJ1-1; D ambiguous. Trimming removed 6 bases from V and 5 bases from J, with 19 bases in between. Germline values: CDR1 LNHDA, CDR2 SQIVND (reference sequence). The CDR3 has 15 amino acids. The CDR3 is CASSKTRELGTEAFF. CDR3 nucleotide sequence: TGTGCCAGTAGCAAAACAAGGGAGTTGGGGACTGAAGCTTTCTTT.

The J gene is TRBJ1-1, the V gene TRBV5-1, with D possibly being TRBD1 (5 bases). There are 16 residues in the CDR3. CDR1 is SGHRS, CDR2 YFSETQ, per germline. The ends were cut back, 4 bases at V and 6 bases at J, with 22 bases in the middle. The CDR3 loop reads CASSRTNNDRGAEAFF. CDR3 in DNA: TGCGCCAGCAGCCGGACAAACAATGATAGGGGCGCTGAAGCTTTCTTT.

This clone occurred once. The chain has TRBV5-8 and TRBJ2-7; D is perhaps TRBD2 (5 bases). Germline CDR1 and CDR2: SGHTS and YDEGEE. This CDR3 has 14 amino acids. V was cut by 5 bases and J by 2 bases, with 14 bases left in between. The CDR3 is CASRLTGNTYEQYF. In nucleotides, the CDR3 is TGTGCCAGCAGATTGACGGGGAACACCTACGAGCAGTACTTC.

This chain connects TRBV18 to TRBJ1-1; 7 bases match TRBD1. After removal of 2 bases from V and 3 bases from J, the junction contained 3 bases not matched to a gene. The CDR3 runs to 14 residues. Germline CDR1 is KGHSH and CDR2 is LQKENI. The CDR3 is CASSPTQGDTEAFF. The CDR3 DNA is TGTGCCAGCTCACCAACTCAGGGGGACACTGAAGCTTTCTTT.

The chain combines TRBV4-3 with TRBJ2-1; 10 bases are a match to TRBD2. The germline CDR1 and CDR2 sequences are LGHNA and YSLEER. The CDR3 runs to 17 residues. The V gene end was trimmed by 3 bases and the J gene end by 3 bases; junction bases not matched to a gene: 8. CDR3 nucleotides: TGCGCCAGCAGCCAGGACCTTAGCGGGAGGAGCTACAATGAGCAGTTCTTC. It translates to CASSQDLSGRSYNEQFF.

The gene calls are TRBV7-2 and TRBJ2-1, with TRBD2 identical over 9 bases. This CDR3 has 17 amino acids. CDR1 is SGHTA, CDR2 FQGNSA, per germline. The V segment lost 2 bases and the J segment 4 bases; nucleotides outside the gene matches: 9. The CDR3 DNA follows: TGTGCCAGCAGCTTATTTCCGCGGGGGGGCCCATACAATGAGCAGTTCTTC. This gives the protein CASSLFPRGGPYNEQFF.

This chain connects TRBV4-1 to TRBJ2-3; D call uncertain. With 1 base removed from V and 4 bases from J, the gap between germline ends came to 9 bases. In germline, CDR1 is MGHRA, CDR2 YSYEKL. The CDR3 runs to 14 residues. CDR3 DNA: TGCGCCAGCAGCCAAGCCGCAGCCCCAGATACGCAGTATTTT. Translated: CASSQAAAPDTQYF.

The rearrangement links TRBV6-5 to TRBJ2-7; maybe TRBD2 (5 bases). V lost 3 bases to trimming and J lost 1 base, with 7 bases between them. The length of the CDR3 is 13 residues. From germline, CDR1 is MNHEY and CDR2 SVGAGI. For the CDR3, the DNA is TGTGCCAGCAGTTATAGGACTTCCTACGAGCAGTACTTC. Its protein is CASSYRTSYEQYF.

This chain joins TRBV7-9 and TRBJ1-1; 8 nucleotides agree with TRBD1. Germline assignment: CDR1 SEHNR and CDR2 FQNEAQ (reference sequence). V shed 6 bases, J shed 1 base, and the junction held 7 bases outside the gene matches. CDR3 size: 15 residues. CDR3 loop: CASRSGTGANTEAFF. The CDR3 DNA is TGTGCCAGCAGATCCGGGACAGGAGCGAACACTGAAGCTTTCTTT.

V is TRBV6-1 and J is TRBJ1-4, with D uncertain. In germline, CDR1 is MNHNS, CDR2 SASEGT. The V end was cut by 2 bases, the J end by 2 bases, with 6 bases between. The CDR3 loop spans 14 amino acids. CDR3 DNA sequence: TGTGCCAGCAGTGAATCCGGGACTAATGAAAAACTGTTTTTT. Translating gives CASSESGTNEKLFF.

The count of this clone is one. This chain connects TRBV7-3 to TRBJ1-6; tentative D call: TRBD1 (5 bases). Germline V gene lookup returns CDR1 SGHTA and CDR2 FQGTGA. V lost 8 bases and J lost 11, with 16 bases in between. The CDR3 consists of 13 residues. The DNA of the CDR3 is TGTGCCAGCGGCGGAGGGGTAGACGCACCCCTCCACTTT. Translation: CASGGGVDAPLHF.

The V gene is TRBV7-2, the J gene TRBJ2-2; D unresolved. The germline gives CDR1 SGHTA, CDR2 FQGNSA. The CDR3 is made up of 16 amino acids. Trimming left V 4 bases short and J 0 bases short, with 12 bases between. DNA for the CDR3: TGTGCCAGCAGCTCGCAACCCTCTTCGAACACCGGGGAGCTGTTTTTT. This codes for CASSSQPSSNTGELFF. Variable domain in full (rest from reference TRBV7-2 and TRBJ2-2): GAGVSQSPSNKVTEKGKDVELRCDPISGHTALYWYRQSLGQGLEFLIYFQGNSAPDKSGLPSDRFSAERTGGSVSTLTIQRTQQEDSAVYLCASSSQPSSNTGELFFGEGSRLTVL.

The J gene is TRBJ1-2, the V gene TRBV5-1; D possibly corresponds to TRBD1 (5 bases). The CDR3 length is 15 residues. The germline V and J ends were trimmed by 0 bases and 2 bases, with 11 bases remaining between them. Germline CDR1 reads SGHRS; CDR2 reads YFSETQ. The CDR3 nucleotides read TGCGCCAGCAGCTTGGGACAGACGACCAACTATGGCTACACCTTC. Translation: CASSLGQTTNYGYTF.